This is a list of T cell receptor beta chains from one sample in a study of T cell responses to AZD1222 COVID-19 vaccine. Using immunoSEQ multiplex PCR, the repertoire was profiled, and TCRdb retains in-frame clones only, with some absent. In the table there are roughly 120,000 clones, approximately 88% of which are singletons. Sequenced here: peripheral blood, sampled on day 0 of AZD1222 vaccination. These receptor sequences come from an adult in good health. The CDR3 runs from the conserved cysteine through the conserved F or W. The D gene is left open where the match is weak. Size is stated for part of the rows, as once, few or many counts, or as a class when the clone is expanded.

-,TRBV2,-,TRBJ1-6,CASIPSRNSPLHF,TGTGCCAGCATCCCCTCCCGGAATTCACCCCTCCACTTT
TRBD1,TRBV30,-,TRBJ2-7,CAWGTAYEQYF,TGTGCCTGGGGGACAGCCTACGAGCAGTACTTC
-,TRBV4-1,-,TRBJ2-1,CASSQDLLEQFF,TGCGCCAGCAGCCAAGATCTTCTGGAGCAGTTCTTC
-,TRBV12-3/TRBV12-4,once,TRBJ1-1,CASARSTVTEAFF,TGTGCCAGCGCAAGAAGTACGGTCACTGAAGCTTTCTTT
-,TRBV9,-,TRBJ2-6,CASSVVSGANVLTF,TGTGCCAGCAGCGTAGTCTCTGGGGCCAACGTCCTGACTTTC
TRBD2,TRBV4-1,once,TRBJ2-1,CASSQDLAGGRSEQFF,TGCGCCAGCAGCCAAGATCTAGCGGGGGGTCGCAGTGAGCAGTTCTTC
-,TRBV19,-,TRBJ2-7,CASTQGNEQYF,TGTGCCAGTACGCAGGGGAACGAGCAGTACTTC
TRBD1,TRBV9,-,TRBJ2-1,CASSTLQGAGEQFF,TGTGCCAGCAGCACCTTACAGGGGGCCGGTGAGCAGTTCTTC
-,TRBV10-3,-,TRBJ1-4,CAITSEWGEKLFF,TGTGCCATCACCTCCGAGTGGGGGGAAAAACTGTTTTTT
-,TRBV3-1/TRBV3-2,-,TRBJ2-3,CASSLDYRGDTQYF,TGTGCCAGCAGCTTGGACTATCGAGGAGATACGCAGTATTTT
-,TRBV6-5,-,TRBJ1-5,CASSLGMGQPQHF,TGTGCCAGCAGTTTAGGGATGGGTCAGCCCCAGCATTTT
-,TRBV7-3,-,TRBJ2-5,CASSPSSDFQETQYF,TGTGCCAGCAGCCCCAGTTCAGACTTTCAAGAGACCCAGTACTTC
-,TRBV19,-,TRBJ2-6,CASSIWTLSGANVLTF,TGTGCCAGTAGTATATGGACCCTCTCTGGGGCCAACGTCCTGACTTTC
-,TRBV28,-,TRBJ1-2,CASRSGGRRGDYGYTF,TGTGCCAGCAGATCGGGGGGTCGAAGGGGAGACTATGGCTACACCTTC
TRBD1,TRBV25-1,-,TRBJ1-6,CASSTTGANNSPLHF,TGTGCCAGCAGTACGACAGGGGCTAACAATTCACCCCTCCACTTT
TRBD1,TRBV2,-,TRBJ2-7,CASRDRGMRDEQYF,TGTGCCAGCAGGGACAGGGGGATGAGGGACGAGCAGTACTTC
-,TRBV15,once,TRBJ1-1,CATSRGPGGGEAFF,TGTGCCACCAGCAGAGGCCCGGGGGGAGGTGAAGCTTTCTTT
-,TRBV30,-,TRBJ1-3,CAWSRVSGNTIYF,TGTGCCTGGAGTCGAGTATCTGGAAACACCATATATTTT
TRBD2,TRBV10-3,-,TRBJ2-3,CAISDPSRTSGSTDTQYF,TGTGCCATCAGTGATCCCTCTCGGACTAGCGGGTCCACAGATACGCAGTATTTT
-,TRBV7-8,once,TRBJ2-1,CASSSGLLTYNEQFF,TGTGCCAGCAGCTCGGGACTTCTAACCTACAATGAGCAGTTCTTC
-,TRBV5-4,-,TRBJ1-1,CASSLTLMNTEAFF,TGTGCCAGCAGCCTGACACTTATGAACACTGAAGCTTTCTTT
-,TRBV7-2,-,TRBJ2-1,CASSLLGEQFF,TGTGCCAGCAGCTTATTAGGTGAGCAGTTCTTC
TRBD1,TRBV24-1,-,TRBJ2-3,CATSASRGQGALKRTDTQYF,TGTGCCACCAGTGCCTCACGGGGACAGGGGGCCCTAAAACGCACAGATACGCAGTATTTT
-,TRBV19,-,TRBJ2-6,CASSMDSYSGANVLTF,TGTGCCAGTAGTATGGACTCGTACTCTGGGGCCAACGTCCTGACTTTC
-,TRBV5-6,-,TRBJ2-3,CASSLADRPLTDTQYF,TGTGCCAGCAGCTTGGCCGACAGACCCCTAACAGATACGCAGTATTTT
-,TRBV2,-,TRBJ1-2,CASRGESYGYTF,TGTGCCAGCAGGGGAGAGTCCTATGGCTACACCTTC
-,TRBV9,-,TRBJ1-2,CASSVGLRPEGYTF,TGTGCCAGCAGCGTTGGGCTCCGGCCGGAGGGCTACACCTTC
TRBD2,TRBV3-1/TRBV3-2,-,TRBJ2-1,CASSERGGNNEQFF,TGTGCCAGCAGCGAGCGGGGGGGGAACAATGAGCAGTTCTTC
TRBD1,TRBV11-3,-,TRBJ1-1,CASKGQGNTEAFF,TGTGCCAGCAAAGGACAGGGGAACACTGAAGCTTTCTTT
-,TRBV27,-,TRBJ2-5,CASSLGGQLGGETQYF,TGTGCCAGCAGTTTAGGGGGGCAACTAGGCGGGGAGACCCAGTACTTC
-,TRBV27,-,TRBJ1-6,CASSFQGQISPLHF,TGTGCCAGCAGTTTTCAGGGCCAAATTTCACCCCTCCACTTT
TRBD2,TRBV11-2,-,TRBJ2-7,CASRPPWAGGHHEQYF,TGTGCCAGCAGACCTCCCTGGGCGGGGGGGCACCACGAGCAGTACTTC
TRBD1,TRBV19,-,TRBJ1-4,CASTDGGQGNEKLFF,TGTGCCAGTACCGATGGGGGACAGGGGAACGAAAAACTGTTTTTT
-,TRBV28,-,TRBJ1-2,CASSLFKGNWDGYTF,TGTGCCAGCAGTTTATTTAAGGGGAATTGGGATGGCTACACCTTC
TRBD1,TRBV5-4,-,TRBJ1-1,CASSQQGQGAEAFF,TGTGCCAGCAGCCAGCAGGGACAGGGCGCTGAAGCTTTCTTT
TRBD2,TRBV2,-,TRBJ2-3,CASSHGSGRAPLPTQYF,TGTGCCAGCAGCCACGGTAGCGGGAGGGCCCCTCTGCCGACGCAGTATTTT
TRBD1,TRBV24-1,-,TRBJ1-4,CATSSGSGGGDEKLFF,TGTGCCACCAGTTCTGGCTCGGGAGGGGGCGATGAAAAACTGTTTTTT
-,TRBV28,once,TRBJ2-1,CASSLLPPNEQFF,TGTGCCAGCAGCCTCTTGCCTCCCAATGAGCAGTTCTTC
TRBD1,TRBV18,-,TRBJ2-5,CASSKTGLRRETQYF,TGTGCCAGCTCCAAGACAGGGCTACGTCGAGAGACCCAGTACTTC
-,TRBV7-2,-,TRBJ2-3,CASSLGGGPEWYF,TGTGCCAGCAGCTTAGGTGGGGGGCCCGAGTGGTATTTT
-,TRBV7-8,-,TRBJ1-2,CASSVGQSVNYGYTF,TGTGCCAGCAGCGTAGGACAGAGCGTTAACTATGGCTACACCTTC
TRBD1,TRBV7-6,-,TRBJ1-4,CASSLAYQGAGEKLFF,TGTGCCAGCAGCTTAGCTTACCAGGGGGCAGGGGAAAAACTGTTTTTT
TRBD1,TRBV20-1,-,TRBJ1-4,CSASPEDRVNEKLFF,TGCAGTGCTAGTCCCGAGGACAGGGTAAATGAAAAACTGTTTTTT
TRBD1,TRBV7-2,-,TRBJ1-1,CASSTRDRGVESRTEAFF,TGTGCCAGCAGCACCCGGGACAGGGGAGTTGAGTCGAGGACTGAAGCTTTCTTT
TRBD2,TRBV4-3,-,TRBJ2-5,CASSQDGLAGGPQETQYF,TGCGCCAGCAGCCAAGACGGGCTAGCGGGGGGACCCCAAGAGACCCAGTACTTC
-,TRBV14,-,TRBJ1-6,CASSQEHGRNSPLHF,TGTGCCAGCAGCCAAGAACACGGCCGTAATTCACCCCTCCACTTT
-,TRBV5-4,few,TRBJ1-2,CASSLRTGTGSGYTF,TGTGCCAGCAGCTTGAGGACCGGGACGGGGAGTGGCTACACCTTC
-,TRBV7-8,-,TRBJ1-4,CASSPGATNEKLFF,TGTGCCAGCAGCCCGGGGGCAACTAATGAAAAACTGTTTTTT
-,TRBV7-3,-,TRBJ1-1,CASSREGTEAFF,TGTGCCAGCAGCAGGGAGGGGACTGAAGCTTTCTTT
TRBD1,TRBV6-5,-,TRBJ1-3,CASSRQGSSGNTIYF,TGTGCCAGCAGCCGACAGGGGAGCTCTGGAAACACCATATATTTT
-,TRBV4-3,-,TRBJ1-4,CASSQEIINEKLFF,TGCGCCAGCAGCCAAGAGATAATTAATGAAAAACTGTTTTTT
-,TRBV10-2,-,TRBJ2-1,CASSSRLTKTDSYNEQFF,TGCGCCAGCAGCAGTCGACTGACAAAGACCGACTCCTACAATGAGCAGTTCTTC
TRBD2,TRBV2,-,TRBJ2-5,CASRGVGGRQETQYF,TGTGCCAGCAGGGGCGTTGGCGGGAGGCAAGAGACCCAGTACTTC
TRBD1,TRBV18,-,TRBJ2-7,CASSPKGQGNYEQYF,TGTGCCAGCTCGCCAAAGGGACAGGGAAATTACGAGCAGTACTTC
-,TRBV9,once,TRBJ1-1,CASSVVGATEAFF,TGTGCCAGCAGCGTAGTGGGTGCCACTGAAGCTTTCTTT
TRBD1,TRBV6-5,-,TRBJ1-1,CASLRTGVNTEAFF,TGTGCCAGCCTACGGACAGGGGTGAACACTGAAGCTTTCTTT
-,TRBV21-1,-,TRBJ2-2,CASSKRPSGGLNTGELFF,TGTGCCAGCAGCAAAAGGCCTAGCGGGGGGTTGAACACCGGGGAGCTGTTTTTT
-,TRBV6-5,many,TRBJ1-1,CASSYVGRGTFF,-
-,TRBV27,-,TRBJ2-2,CASSRPTNFNTGELFF,TGTGCCAGCAGTCGCCCAACAAATTTTAACACCGGGGAGCTGTTTTTT